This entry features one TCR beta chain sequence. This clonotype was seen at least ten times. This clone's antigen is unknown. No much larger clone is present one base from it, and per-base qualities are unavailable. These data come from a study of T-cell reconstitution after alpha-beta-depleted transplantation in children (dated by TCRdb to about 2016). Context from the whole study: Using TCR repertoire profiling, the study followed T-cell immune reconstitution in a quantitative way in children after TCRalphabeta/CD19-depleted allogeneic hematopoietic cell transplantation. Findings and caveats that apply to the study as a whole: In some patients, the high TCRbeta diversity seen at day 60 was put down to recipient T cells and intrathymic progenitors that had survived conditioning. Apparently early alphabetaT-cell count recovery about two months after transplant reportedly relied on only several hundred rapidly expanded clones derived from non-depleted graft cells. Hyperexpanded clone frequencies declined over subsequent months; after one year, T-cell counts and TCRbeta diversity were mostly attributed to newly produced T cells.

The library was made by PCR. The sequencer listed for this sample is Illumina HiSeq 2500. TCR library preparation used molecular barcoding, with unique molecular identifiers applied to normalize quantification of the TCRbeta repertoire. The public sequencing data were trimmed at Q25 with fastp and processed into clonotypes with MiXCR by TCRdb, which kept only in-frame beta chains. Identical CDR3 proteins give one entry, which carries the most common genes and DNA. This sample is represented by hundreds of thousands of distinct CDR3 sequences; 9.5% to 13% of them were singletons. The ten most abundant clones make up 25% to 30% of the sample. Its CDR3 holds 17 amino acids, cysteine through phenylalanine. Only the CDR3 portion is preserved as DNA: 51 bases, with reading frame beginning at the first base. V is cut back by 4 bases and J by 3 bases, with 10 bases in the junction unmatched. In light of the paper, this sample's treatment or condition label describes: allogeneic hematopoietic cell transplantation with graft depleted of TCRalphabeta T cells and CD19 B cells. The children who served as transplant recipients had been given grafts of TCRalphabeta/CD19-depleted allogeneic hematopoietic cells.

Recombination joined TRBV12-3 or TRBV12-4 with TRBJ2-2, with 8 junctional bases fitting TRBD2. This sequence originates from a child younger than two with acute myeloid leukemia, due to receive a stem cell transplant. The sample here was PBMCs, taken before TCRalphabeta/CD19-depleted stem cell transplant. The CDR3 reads CASSSLAGLGDTGELFF. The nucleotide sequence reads TGTGCCAGCAGTTCGCTCGCGGGACTAGGCGACACCGGGGAGCTGTTTTTT.